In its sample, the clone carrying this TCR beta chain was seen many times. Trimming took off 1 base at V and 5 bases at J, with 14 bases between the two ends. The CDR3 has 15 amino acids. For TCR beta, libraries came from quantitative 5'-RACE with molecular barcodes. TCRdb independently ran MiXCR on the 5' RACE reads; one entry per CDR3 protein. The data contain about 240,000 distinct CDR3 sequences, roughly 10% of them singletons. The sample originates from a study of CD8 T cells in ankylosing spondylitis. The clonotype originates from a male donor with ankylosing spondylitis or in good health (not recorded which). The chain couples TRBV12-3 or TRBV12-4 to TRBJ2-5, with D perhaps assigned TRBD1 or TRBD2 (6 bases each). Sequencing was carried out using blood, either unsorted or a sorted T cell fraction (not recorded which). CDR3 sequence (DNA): TGTGCCAGCAGTTTAGTTACCGGGGGCATCGAGACCCAGTACTTC. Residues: CASSLVTGGIETQYF.